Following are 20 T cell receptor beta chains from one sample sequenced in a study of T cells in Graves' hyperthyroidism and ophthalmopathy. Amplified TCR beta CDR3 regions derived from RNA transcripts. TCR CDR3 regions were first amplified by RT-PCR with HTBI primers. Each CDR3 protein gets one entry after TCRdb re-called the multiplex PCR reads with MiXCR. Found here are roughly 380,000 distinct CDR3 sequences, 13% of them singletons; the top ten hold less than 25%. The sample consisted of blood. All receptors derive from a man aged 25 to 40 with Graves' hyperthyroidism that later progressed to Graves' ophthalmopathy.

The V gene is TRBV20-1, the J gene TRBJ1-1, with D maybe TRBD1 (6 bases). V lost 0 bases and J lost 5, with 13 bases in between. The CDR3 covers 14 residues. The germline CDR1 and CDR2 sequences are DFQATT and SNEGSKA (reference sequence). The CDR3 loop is CSARDRGAGTEAFF. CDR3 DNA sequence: TGCAGTGCTAGAGATCGGGGGGCCGGTACTGAAGCTTTCTTT.

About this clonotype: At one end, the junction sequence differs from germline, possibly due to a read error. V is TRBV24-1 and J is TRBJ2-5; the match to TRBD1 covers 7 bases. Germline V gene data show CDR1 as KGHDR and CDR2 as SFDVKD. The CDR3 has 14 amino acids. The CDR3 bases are TGTGCCACCAGTGATCGCACGACAGGACAGGCATCGAACTTC. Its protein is CATSDRTTGQASNF.

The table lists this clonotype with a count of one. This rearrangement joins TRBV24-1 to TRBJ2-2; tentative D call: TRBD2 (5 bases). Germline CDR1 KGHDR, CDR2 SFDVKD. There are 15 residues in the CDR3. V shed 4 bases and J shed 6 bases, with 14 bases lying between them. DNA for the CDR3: TGTGCCACCAGTGACCGCCCTAAAGCGGCCGGGGAGCTGTTTTTT. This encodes CATSDRPKAAGELFF.

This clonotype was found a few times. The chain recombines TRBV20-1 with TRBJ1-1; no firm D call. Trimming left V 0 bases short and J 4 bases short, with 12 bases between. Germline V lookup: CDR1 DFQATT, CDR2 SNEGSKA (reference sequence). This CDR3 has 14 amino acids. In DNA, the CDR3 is TGCAGTGCTAGAGATCTGACCGAGGGCACTGAAGCTTTCTTT. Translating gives CSARDLTEGTEAFF.

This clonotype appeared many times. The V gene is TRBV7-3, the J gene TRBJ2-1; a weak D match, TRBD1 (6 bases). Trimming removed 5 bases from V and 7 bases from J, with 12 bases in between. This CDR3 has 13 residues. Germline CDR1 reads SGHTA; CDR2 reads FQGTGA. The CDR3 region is CASSPTGANEQFF. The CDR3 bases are TGTGCCAGCAGCCCGACAGGTGCAAATGAGCAGTTCTTC.

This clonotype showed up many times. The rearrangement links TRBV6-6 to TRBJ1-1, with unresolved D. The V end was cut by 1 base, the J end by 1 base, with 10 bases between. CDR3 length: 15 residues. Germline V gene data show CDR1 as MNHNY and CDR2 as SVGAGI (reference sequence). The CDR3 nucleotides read TGTGCCAGCAGTTACTTTCCGACCGAGAACACTGAAGCTTTCTTT. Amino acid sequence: CASSYFPTENTEAFF.

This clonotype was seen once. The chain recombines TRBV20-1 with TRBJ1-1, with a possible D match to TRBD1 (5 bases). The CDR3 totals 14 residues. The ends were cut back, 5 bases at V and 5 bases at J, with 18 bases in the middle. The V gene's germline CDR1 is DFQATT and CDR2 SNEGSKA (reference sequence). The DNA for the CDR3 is TGCAGTGCTTTCGCGGAGGGGAGGGAAACTGAAGCTTTCTTT. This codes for CSAFAEGRETEAFF.

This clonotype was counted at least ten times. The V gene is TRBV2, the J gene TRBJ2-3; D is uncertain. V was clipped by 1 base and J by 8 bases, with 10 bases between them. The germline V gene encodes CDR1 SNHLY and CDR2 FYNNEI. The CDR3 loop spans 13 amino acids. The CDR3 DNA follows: TGTGCCAGCAGTGAAGTCGGGTCCCGTACGCAGTATTTT. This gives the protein CASSEVGSRTQYF.

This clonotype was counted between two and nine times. Here the CDR3 DNA reads TGCGCCAGCAGCTTGGGACTAGCGGGGGGCCTGTTCTTC. Translated, it gives CASSLGLAGGLFF. The gene calls are TRBV5-1 and TRBJ2-1; 13 bases line up with TRBD2. The germline gives CDR1 SGHRS, CDR2 YFSETQ. This CDR3 is 13 amino acids long. J lost 15 bases, V lost 0 bases, and 3 bases had no gene match.

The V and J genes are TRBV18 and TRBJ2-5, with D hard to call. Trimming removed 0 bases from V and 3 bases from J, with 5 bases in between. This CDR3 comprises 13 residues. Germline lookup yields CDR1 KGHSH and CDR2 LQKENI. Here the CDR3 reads CASSPPGKETQYF. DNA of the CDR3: TGTGCCAGCTCACCACCGGGTAAAGAGACCCAGTACTTC.

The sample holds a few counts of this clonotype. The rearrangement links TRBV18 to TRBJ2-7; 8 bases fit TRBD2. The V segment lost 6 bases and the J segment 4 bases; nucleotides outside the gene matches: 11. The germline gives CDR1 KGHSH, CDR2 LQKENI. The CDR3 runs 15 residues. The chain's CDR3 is CASSDHRGGGYEQYF. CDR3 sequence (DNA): TGTGCCAGCTCCGATCATCGGGGGGGCGGTTACGAGCAGTACTTC.

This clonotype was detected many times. CDR3 loop: CASTLLSNSPLHF. The CDR3 DNA is TGTGCCAGCACCCTTCTTTCTAATTCACCCCTCCACTTT. This chain connects TRBV11-3 to TRBJ1-6; D remains unclear. The germline V gene has CDR1 SGHNT and CDR2 YENEEA. Deletions cut 7 bases from V and 6 bases from J, with 10 bases between. The CDR3 has 13 amino acids.

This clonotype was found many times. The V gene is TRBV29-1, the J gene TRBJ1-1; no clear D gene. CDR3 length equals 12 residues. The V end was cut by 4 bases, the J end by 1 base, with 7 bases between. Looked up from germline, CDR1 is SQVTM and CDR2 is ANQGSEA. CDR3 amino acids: CSVGHGNTEAFF. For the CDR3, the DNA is TGCAGCGTTGGACACGGGAACACTGAAGCTTTCTTT.

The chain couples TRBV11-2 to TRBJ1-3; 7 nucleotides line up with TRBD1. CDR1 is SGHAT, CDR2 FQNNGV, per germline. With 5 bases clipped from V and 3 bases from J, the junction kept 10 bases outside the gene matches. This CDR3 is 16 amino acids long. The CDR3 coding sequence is TGTGCCAGCAGCACAACACAGGGGATCAGTGGAAACACCATATATTTT. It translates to CASSTTQGISGNTIYF.

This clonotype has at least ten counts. The CDR3 spells CASSTGTENSPLHF. The DNA for the CDR3 is TGCGCCAGCAGCACAGGGACAGAGAATTCACCCCTCCACTTT. The V call is TRBV5-1, the J call TRBJ1-6, with 7 bases matching TRBD1. The germline V gene encodes CDR1 SGHRS and CDR2 YFSETQ. Trimming at V came to 4 bases and at J to 7 bases, leaving 5 bases not matched to a gene. The CDR3 is 14 residues long.

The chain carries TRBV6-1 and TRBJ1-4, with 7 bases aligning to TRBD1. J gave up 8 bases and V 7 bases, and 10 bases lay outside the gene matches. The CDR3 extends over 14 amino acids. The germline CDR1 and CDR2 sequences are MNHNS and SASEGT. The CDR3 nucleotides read TGTGCCAGCAAGATGACAGGGTATCAGGAAAAACTGTTTTTT. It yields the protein CASKMTGYQEKLFF.

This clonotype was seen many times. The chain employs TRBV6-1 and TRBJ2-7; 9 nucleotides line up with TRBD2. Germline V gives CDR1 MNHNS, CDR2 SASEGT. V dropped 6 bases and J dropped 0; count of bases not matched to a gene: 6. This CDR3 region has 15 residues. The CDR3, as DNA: TGTGCCAGCAGGGCGAGCGGGGGGATCTCCTACGAGCAGTACTTC. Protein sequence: CASRASGGISYEQYF.

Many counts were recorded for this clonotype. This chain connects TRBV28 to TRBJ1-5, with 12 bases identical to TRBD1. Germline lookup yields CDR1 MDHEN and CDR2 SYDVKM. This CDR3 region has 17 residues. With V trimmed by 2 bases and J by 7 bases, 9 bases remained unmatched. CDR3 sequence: CASSLLPGQGAEQPQHF. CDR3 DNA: TGTGCCAGCAGTTTACTTCCGGGACAGGGGGCTGAGCAGCCCCAGCATTTT.

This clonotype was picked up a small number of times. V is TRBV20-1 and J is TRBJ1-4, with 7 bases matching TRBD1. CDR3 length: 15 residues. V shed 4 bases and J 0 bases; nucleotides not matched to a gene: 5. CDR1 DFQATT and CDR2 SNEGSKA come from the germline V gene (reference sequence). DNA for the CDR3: TGCAGTGCTAACTCAGGGGGAGCAACTAATGAAAAACTGTTTTTT. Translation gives CSANSGGATNEKLFF.

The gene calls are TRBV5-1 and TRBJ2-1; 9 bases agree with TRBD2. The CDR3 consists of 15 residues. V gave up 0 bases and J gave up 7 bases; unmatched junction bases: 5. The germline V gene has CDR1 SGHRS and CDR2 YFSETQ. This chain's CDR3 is CASSLELAGRNEQFF. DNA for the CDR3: TGCGCCAGCAGCTTGGAGCTAGCGGGGAGGAATGAGCAGTTCTTC.